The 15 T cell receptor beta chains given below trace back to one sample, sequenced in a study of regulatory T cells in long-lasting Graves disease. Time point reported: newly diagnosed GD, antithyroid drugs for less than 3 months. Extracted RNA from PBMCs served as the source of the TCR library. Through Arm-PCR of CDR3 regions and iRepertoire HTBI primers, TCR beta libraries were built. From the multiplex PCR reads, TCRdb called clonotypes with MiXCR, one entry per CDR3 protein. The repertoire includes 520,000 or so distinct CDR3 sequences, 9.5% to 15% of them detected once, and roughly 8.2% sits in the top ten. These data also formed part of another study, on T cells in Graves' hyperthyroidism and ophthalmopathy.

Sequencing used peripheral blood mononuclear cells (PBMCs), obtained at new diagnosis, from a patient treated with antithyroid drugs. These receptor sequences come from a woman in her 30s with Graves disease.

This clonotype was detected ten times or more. CDR3 bases: TGCGCCAGCAAGGGTCAGGCCAGCTCCTATAATTCACCCCTCCACTTT. It specifies CASKGQASSYNSPLHF. This rearrangement joins TRBV10-2 to TRBJ1-6; D gene uncertain. This CDR3 region has 16 residues. V was cut by 7 bases and J by 0 bases, with 13 bases left in between. CDR1 is WSHSY, CDR2 SAAADI, per germline.

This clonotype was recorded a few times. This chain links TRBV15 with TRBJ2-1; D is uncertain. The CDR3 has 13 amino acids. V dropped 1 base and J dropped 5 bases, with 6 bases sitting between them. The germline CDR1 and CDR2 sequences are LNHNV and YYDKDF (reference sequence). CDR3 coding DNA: TGTGCCACCAGCAGAGTATTAAACAATGAGCAGTTCTTC. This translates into CATSRVLNNEQFF. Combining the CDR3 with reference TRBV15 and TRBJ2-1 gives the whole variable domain DAMVIQNPRYQVTQFGKPVTLSCSQTLNHNVMYWYQQKSSQAPKLLFHYYDKDFNNEADTPDNFQSRRPNTSFCFLDIRSPGLGDTAMYLCATSRVLNNEQFFGPGTRLTVL.

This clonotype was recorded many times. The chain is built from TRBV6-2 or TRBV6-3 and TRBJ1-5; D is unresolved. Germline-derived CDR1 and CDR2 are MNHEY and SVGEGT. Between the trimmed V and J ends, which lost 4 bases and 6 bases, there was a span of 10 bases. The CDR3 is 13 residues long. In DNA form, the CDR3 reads TGTGCCAGCAGTTCCTGGGAGGCTCAGCCCCAGCATTTT. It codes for CASSSWEAQPQHF.

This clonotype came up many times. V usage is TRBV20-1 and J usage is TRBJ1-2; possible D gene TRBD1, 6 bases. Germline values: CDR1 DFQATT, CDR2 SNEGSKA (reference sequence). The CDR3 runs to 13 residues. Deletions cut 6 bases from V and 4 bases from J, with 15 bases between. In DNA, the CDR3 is TGCAGTGCAGATGTTACAGGGCCCTATGGCTACACCTTC. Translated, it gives CSADVTGPYGYTF.

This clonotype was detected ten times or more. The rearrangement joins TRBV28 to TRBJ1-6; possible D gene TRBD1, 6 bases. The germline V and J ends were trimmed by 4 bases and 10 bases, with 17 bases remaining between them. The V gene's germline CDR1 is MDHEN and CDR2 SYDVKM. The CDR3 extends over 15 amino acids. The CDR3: CASSWATQGSSPLHF. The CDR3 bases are TGTGCCAGCAGTTGGGCGACACAGGGATCGTCACCCCTCCACTTT.

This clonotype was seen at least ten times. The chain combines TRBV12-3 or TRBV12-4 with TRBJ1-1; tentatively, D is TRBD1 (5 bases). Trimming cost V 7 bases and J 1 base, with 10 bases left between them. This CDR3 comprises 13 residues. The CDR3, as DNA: TGTGCCAGCACCTACGGGGCGAACACTGAAGCTTTCTTT. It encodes CASTYGANTEAFF.

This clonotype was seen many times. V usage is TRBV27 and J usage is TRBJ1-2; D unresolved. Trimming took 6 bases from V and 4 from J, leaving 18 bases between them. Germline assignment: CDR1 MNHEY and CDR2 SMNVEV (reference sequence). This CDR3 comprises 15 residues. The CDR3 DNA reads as TGTGCCAGCAGCCGAGAGGGCAGCACCTTCTATGGCTACACCTTC. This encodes CASSREGSTFYGYTF.

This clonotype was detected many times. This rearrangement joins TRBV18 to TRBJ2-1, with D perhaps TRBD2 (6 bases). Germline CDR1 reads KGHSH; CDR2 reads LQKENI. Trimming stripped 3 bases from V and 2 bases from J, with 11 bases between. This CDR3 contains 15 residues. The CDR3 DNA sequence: TGTGCCAGCTCACCGAGCGGGCCTACCTACAATGAGCAGTTCTTC. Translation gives CASSPSGPTYNEQFF.

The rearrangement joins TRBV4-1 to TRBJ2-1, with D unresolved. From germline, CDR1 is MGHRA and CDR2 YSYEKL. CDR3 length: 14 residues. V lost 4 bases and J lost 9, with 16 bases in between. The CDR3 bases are TGCGCCAGCAGCCTCTTTGGGGTTCGGAGTGAGCAGTTCTTC. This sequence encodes CASSLFGVRSEQFF.

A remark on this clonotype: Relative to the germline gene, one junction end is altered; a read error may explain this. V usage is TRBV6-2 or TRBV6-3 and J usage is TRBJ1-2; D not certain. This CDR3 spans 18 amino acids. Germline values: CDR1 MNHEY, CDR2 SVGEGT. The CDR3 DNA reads TGTGCCAACAGTCACTCGACGCGAGGGCCTCGCGGGAACTATGGCTACACCTTC. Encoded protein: CANSHSTRGPRGNYGYTF.

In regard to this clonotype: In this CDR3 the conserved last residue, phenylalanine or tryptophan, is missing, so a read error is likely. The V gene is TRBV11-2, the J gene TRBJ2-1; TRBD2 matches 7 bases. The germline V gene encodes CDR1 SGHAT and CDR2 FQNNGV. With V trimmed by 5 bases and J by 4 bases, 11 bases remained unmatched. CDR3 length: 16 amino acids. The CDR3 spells CASSKRLADEYNEQFL. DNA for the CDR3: TGTGCCAGCAGCAAACGGCTAGCGGACGAATACAATGAGCAGTTCCTC.

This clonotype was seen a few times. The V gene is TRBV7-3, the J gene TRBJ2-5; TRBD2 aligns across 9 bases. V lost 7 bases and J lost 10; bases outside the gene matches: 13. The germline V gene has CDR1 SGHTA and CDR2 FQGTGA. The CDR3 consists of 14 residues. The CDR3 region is CASTFTSGCRDQYF. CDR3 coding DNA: TGTGCCAGCACCTTTACTAGCGGGTGTAGGGACCAGTACTTC. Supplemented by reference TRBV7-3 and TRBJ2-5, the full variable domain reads GAGVSQTPSNKVTEKGKYVELRCDPISGHTALYWYRQSLGQGPEFLIYFQGTGAADDSGLPNDRFFAVRPEGSVSTLKIQRTERGDSAVYLCASTFTSGCRDQYFGPGTRLLVL.

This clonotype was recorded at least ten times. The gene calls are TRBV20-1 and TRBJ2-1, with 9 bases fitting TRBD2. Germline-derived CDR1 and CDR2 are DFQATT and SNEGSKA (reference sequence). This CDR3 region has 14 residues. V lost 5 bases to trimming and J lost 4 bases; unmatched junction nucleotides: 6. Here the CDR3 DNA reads TGCAGTGCTCGAAGAGCGGGAGGATACAATGAGCAGTTCTTC. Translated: CSARRAGGYNEQFF.

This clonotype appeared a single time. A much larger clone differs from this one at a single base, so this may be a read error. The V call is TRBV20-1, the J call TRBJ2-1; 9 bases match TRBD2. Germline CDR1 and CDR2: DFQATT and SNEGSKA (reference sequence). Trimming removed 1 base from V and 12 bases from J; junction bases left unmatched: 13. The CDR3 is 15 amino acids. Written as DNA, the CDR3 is TGCAGTGCTAGAGTTGGGCTAGCGGGATGGGGGGGGCAGTTCTTC. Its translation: CSARVGLAGWGGQFF.

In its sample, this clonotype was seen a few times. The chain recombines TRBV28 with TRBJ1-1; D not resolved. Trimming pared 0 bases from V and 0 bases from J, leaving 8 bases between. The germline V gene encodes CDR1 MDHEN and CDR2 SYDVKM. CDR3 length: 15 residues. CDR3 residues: CASSLWSSLNTEAFF. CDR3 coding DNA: TGTGCCAGCAGTTTATGGTCCAGTTTGAACACTGAAGCTTTCTTT.